Listed below are T cell receptor beta chains from one sample, sequenced in a study of a mutant IDH1 vaccine in newly diagnosed glioma. The antigens these receptors bind are not known. Here immunoSEQ multiplex PCR was the method, and the copy in TCRdb shows in-frame clones only, minus some. The sample has some 64,000 clones; about four fifths are singletons. The material sequenced was PBMCs, taken from a glioma patient whose treatment included an IDH1 peptide vaccine. The source of these receptors is a woman between 45 and 60 years old with glioma. Each CDR3 is given with its conserved first and last residue. The D gene is left open where the match is weak. Clone sizes are given selectively: once, few, many, or a class where the clone is expanded.

v_gene,abundance,j_gene,d_gene,CDR3nt,CDR3aa
TRBV5-4,NA,TRBJ2-6,NA,TGTGCCAGCAGCTCTTCCCTAGGGGTTCCTGGGGCCAACGTCCTGACTTTC,CASSSSLGVPGANVLTF
TRBV5-1,NA,TRBJ1-2,NA,TGCGCCAGCAGCCCCCCGACGGGGACGCAATTTAACTATGGCTACACCTTC,CASSPPTGTQFNYGYTF
TRBV9,once,TRBJ2-2,TRBD2,TGTGCCAGCAGCGTATCTACTAGCGGGGGCCAGAACACCGGGGAGCTGTTTTTT,CASSVSTSGGQNTGELFF
TRBV2,once,TRBJ2-1,TRBD2,TGTGCCAGCAGTGAACGGGGGGGGGCCTCCAATGAGCAGTTCTTC,CASSERGGASNEQFF
TRBV5-1,NA,TRBJ2-7,NA,TGCGCCAGCAGCCCCAGGGCCGACGTAGGCGAGCAGTACTTC,CASSPRADVGEQYF
TRBV11-2,once,TRBJ1-3,NA,TGTGCCAGCAGCTTAACGGACAGCCTGGGCTCTGGAAACACCATATATTTT,CASSLTDSLGSGNTIYF
TRBV9,NA,TRBJ2-2,NA,TGTGCCAGCAGGCCTGATCGCACCGGGGAGCTGTTTTTT,CASRPDRTGELFF
TRBV4-2,NA,TRBJ1-4,NA,TGTGCCAGCAGCCAAGATCTCATCGGGGAAAAACTGTTTTTT,CASSQDLIGEKLFF
TRBV5-1,NA,TRBJ2-1,NA,TGCGCCAGCAGCTCAACTCCGGTAGATGGCTACAATGAGCAGTTCTTC,CASSSTPVDGYNEQFF
TRBV5-1,few,TRBJ1-1,NA,TGCGCCAGCAGCTTGAGTGGGATCCCGAACACTGAAGCTTTCTTT,CASSLSGIPNTEAFF
TRBV5-1,NA,TRBJ2-3,TRBD2,TGCGCCAGCAGCCCGGAGGGTAGCGGGGGCACAGATACGCAGTATTTT,CASSPEGSGGTDTQYF
TRBV4-1,NA,TRBJ2-7,NA,TGCGCCAGCAGCCAAGTGATGGGCCAGGGTTACGAGCAGTACTTC,CASSQVMGQGYEQYF
TRBV9,NA,TRBJ2-1,TRBD2,TGTGCCAGCAGCGTATTGGCAAGCGGGGGCCACAATGAGCAGTTCTTC,CASSVLASGGHNEQFF
TRBV2,NA,TRBJ2-5,TRBD2,TGTGCCAGCGCGGGGGGGCAGGAGACCCAGTACTTC,CASAGGQETQYF
TRBV7-8,NA,TRBJ1-1,NA,TGTGCCAGCAGCTTAGGCGGGAGTAGAGAAGCTTTCTTT,CASSLGGSREAFF
TRBV18,once,TRBJ2-7,NA,TGTGCCAGCTCCCTCAGTGGGGGGTTAACCTACGAGCAGTACTTC,CASSLSGGLTYEQYF
TRBV5-1,NA,TRBJ1-3,NA,TGCGCCAGCAGCTTGGACGGTTCCTCTGGAAACACCATATATTTT,CASSLDGSSGNTIYF
TRBV7-8,NA,TRBJ2-1,NA,TGTGCCAGCAGCTTTAGGGCGGCGGAGATCTCCTACAATGAGCAGTTCTTC,CASSFRAAEISYNEQFF
TRBV27,few,TRBJ1-1,NA,TGTGCCAGCAGGGCCAGGGCAGCAGGGAACACTGAAGCTTTCTTT,CASRARAAGNTEAFF
TRBV5-1,NA,TRBJ2-7,TRBD1,TGCGCCAGCAGCTCGGGATTAGGGGGCGCTTTGGATGAGCAGTACTTC,CASSSGLGGALDEQYF
TRBV5-1,once,TRBJ1-2,TRBD1,TGCGCCAGCAGCTCAGGGGGTGCCGAGGGGACACTTGGCTACACCTTC,CASSSGGAEGTLGYTF
TRBV2,NA,TRBJ1-2,NA,TGTGCCAGCAGGAATACAGATTCTGATGGCTACACCTTC,CASRNTDSDGYTF
TRBV25-1,NA,TRBJ1-1,NA,TGTGCCAGCACACAGAAGGGGAACACTGAAGCTTTCTTT,CASTQKGNTEAFF
TRBV4-1,NA,TRBJ2-7,NA,TGCGCCAGCAGCCAAGGGGCCGGGATCTATGGGGGCTCCTACGAGCAGTACTTC,CASSQGAGIYGGSYEQYF
TRBV19,NA,TRBJ2-2,NA,TGTGCCAGTAGTATAAAAGGCTCACACACCGGGGAGCTGTTTTTT,CASSIKGSHTGELFF
TRBV2,once,TRBJ2-7,TRBD2,TGTGCCAGCAGGGCGGGGGGGAGCTCCTACGAGCAGTACTTC,CASRAGGSSYEQYF
TRBV5-1,NA,TRBJ2-7,TRBD1,TGCGCCAGCAGCTTGGCCGGGGGGACAGGGGGGGACCTGCAGTACTTC,CASSLAGGTGGDLQYF
TRBV7-2,few,TRBJ1-4,TRBD1,TGTGCCAGCAGCTTCTCTTCTTGGACAGGGGTTCGAGAAAAACTGTTTTTT,CASSFSSWTGVREKLFF
TRBV29-1,NA,TRBJ1-1,NA,TGCAGCGTTGTTGGAAGAATGAACACTGAAGCTTTCTTT,CSVVGRMNTEAFF
TRBV27,few,TRBJ2-7,TRBD1,TGTGCCAGCAGCCCCCTGACAGGGTGGCGCGAGCAGTACTTC,CASSPLTGWREQYF
TRBV18,few,TRBJ2-5,NA,TGTGCCAGCTCACCTACTGGATCAGGGGAGACCCAGTACTTC,CASSPTGSGETQYF
TRBV2,NA,TRBJ1-5,NA,TGTGCCAGCAGGGTGGCAAATCAGCCCCAGCATTTT,CASRVANQPQHF
TRBV5-1,NA,TRBJ2-2,TRBD1,TGCGCCAGCAGCCCTACAGGGGGATATGGGGAGCTGTTTTTT,CASSPTGGYGELFF
TRBV7-9,NA,TRBJ2-5,TRBD1,TGTGCCAGCAGCCGGAGGGACAGGGCGCTCCAAGAGACCCAGTACTTC,CASSRRDRALQETQYF
TRBV27,NA,TRBJ2-7,TRBD2,TGTGCCAGCAGTCCGACCCTAAGCGGGGGCTACGAGCAGTACTTC,CASSPTLSGGYEQYF
TRBV6-6,NA,TRBJ1-2,NA,TGTGCCAGCAGTTACTCAGGGGGAGACTATGGCTACACCTTC,CASSYSGGDYGYTF
TRBV6-1,few,TRBJ1-1,NA,TGTGCCAGCAGTGACTTCCAGGACGATGCTTTCTTT,CASSDFQDDAFF
TRBV30,once,TRBJ1-2,TRBD1,TGTGCCGGACCTGACAGGGGGCTTGGCTACACCTTC,CAGPDRGLGYTF
TRBV29-1,once,TRBJ1-1,NA,TGCAGCGTTCAGTCAGCAGCGAAGACGAACACTGAAGCTTTCTTT,CSVQSAAKTNTEAFF
TRBV5-1,NA,TRBJ2-3,NA,TGCGCCAGCTGCAATTCCACACCAAATACGCAGTATTTT,CASCNSTPNTQYF
TRBV6-5,NA,TRBJ1-2,TRBD1,TGTGCCAGCAGTTACAGGACAGGCAACTATGGCTACACCTTC,CASSYRTGNYGYTF
TRBV5-4,NA,TRBJ1-5,NA,TGTGCCACATCTACAGGGTTGGGCAATCAGCCCCAGCATTTT,CATSTGLGNQPQHF
TRBV27,NA,TRBJ2-1,NA,TGTGCCAGCAGTCTCAGGGGTATCCTTCATGATGAGCAGTTCTTC,CASSLRGILHDEQFF
TRBV19,NA,TRBJ1-1,NA,TGTGCCAGTAGTAGACTGATGGGGACTGAAGCTTTCTTT,CASSRLMGTEAFF
TRBV25-1,NA,TRBJ2-5,TRBD2,TGTGCCAGCACCCTAACCCTCGGGGGGCAAGAGACCCAGTACTTC,CASTLTLGGQETQYF
TRBV7-2,NA,TRBJ1-5,NA,TGTGCCAGCAGCCCATCAACGAATCAGCCCCAGCATTTT,CASSPSTNQPQHF
TRBV2,NA,TRBJ2-3,NA,TGTGCCAGCAGGCCCCGAAGCACAGATACGCAGTATTTT,CASRPRSTDTQYF
TRBV5-4,NA,TRBJ2-2,NA,TGTGCCAGCAGCTTGAATCGGGTGAACACCGGGGAGCTGTTTTTT,CASSLNRVNTGELFF
TRBV29-1,NA,TRBJ2-7,NA,TGCAGCGTCTCAGCTGGCTCCTACGAGCAGTACTTC,CSVSAGSYEQYF
TRBV27,NA,TRBJ1-2,TRBD1,TGTGCCAGCAGACCACGGACAGGGAGTTATGGCTACACCTTC,CASRPRTGSYGYTF